The source of this TCR beta chain is a study of T cells in Graves' hyperthyroidism and ophthalmopathy. This clonotype was picked up many times. Amplified TCR beta CDR3 regions derived from RNA transcripts. With the HTBI primer set, the TCR CDR3 went through a first round of RT-PCR. TCRdb called the multiplex PCR reads again in MiXCR, with one record for every CDR3 protein. The data show 550,000 to 700,000 distinct CDR3 sequences, with 14% to 15% seen just once and 4% to 5.5% held by the top ten. V was shortened by 7 bases and J by 4 bases, with 11 bases between the two germline ends. The CDR3 is made up of 12 amino acids. Germline values: CDR1 MDHEN, CDR2 SYDVKM.

Sequenced sample: blood. The clonotype originates from a woman aged 35 to 49 with Graves' ophthalmopathy. The J gene is TRBJ2-7, the V gene TRBV28, with no clear D. As DNA, the CDR3 is TGTGCCAGCACCTCTTATGGGTACGAGCAGTACTTC. Amino acids: CASTSYGYEQYF.